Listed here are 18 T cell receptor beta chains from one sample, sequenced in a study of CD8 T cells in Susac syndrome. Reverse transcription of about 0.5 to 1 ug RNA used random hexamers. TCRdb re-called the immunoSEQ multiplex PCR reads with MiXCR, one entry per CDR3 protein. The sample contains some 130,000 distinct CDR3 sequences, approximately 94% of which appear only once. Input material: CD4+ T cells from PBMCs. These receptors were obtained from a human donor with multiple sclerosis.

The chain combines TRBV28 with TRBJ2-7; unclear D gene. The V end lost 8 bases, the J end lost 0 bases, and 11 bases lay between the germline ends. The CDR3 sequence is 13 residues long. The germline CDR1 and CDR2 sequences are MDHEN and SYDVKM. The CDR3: CASGVTLSYEQYF. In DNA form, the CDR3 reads TGTGCCAGCGGGGTAACCCTCTCCTACGAGCAGTACTTC. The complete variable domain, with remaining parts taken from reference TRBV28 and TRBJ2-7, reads DVKVTQSSRYLVKRTGEKVFLECVQDMDHENMFWYRQDPGLGLRLIYFSYDVKMKEKGDIPEGYSVSREKKERFSLILESASTNQTSMYLCASGVTLSYEQYFGPGTRLTVT.

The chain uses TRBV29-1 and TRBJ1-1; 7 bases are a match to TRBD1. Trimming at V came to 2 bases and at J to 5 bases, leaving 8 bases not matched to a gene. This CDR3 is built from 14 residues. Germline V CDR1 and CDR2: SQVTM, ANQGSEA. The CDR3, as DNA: TGCAGCGTTGAAACAGGGGCCTGGGAGACTGAAGCTTTCTTT. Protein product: CSVETGAWETEAFF.

This CDR3 reads CAWSVRPRGYTF. CDR3 sequence (DNA): TGTGCCTGGAGTGTAAGACCCCGGGGCTACACCTTC. The chain has TRBV30 and TRBJ1-2; D not resolved. The germline V and J ends were trimmed by 0 bases and 8 bases, with 10 bases remaining between them. Germline values: CDR1 GTSNPN, CDR2 SVGIG (reference sequence). This CDR3 comprises 12 residues.

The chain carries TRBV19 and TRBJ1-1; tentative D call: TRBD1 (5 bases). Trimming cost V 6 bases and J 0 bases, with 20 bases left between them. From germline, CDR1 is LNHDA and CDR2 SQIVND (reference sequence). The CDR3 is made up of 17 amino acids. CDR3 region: CASSSPSRAGLNTEAFF. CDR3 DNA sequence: TGTGCCAGTAGCAGCCCGAGTCGGGCAGGGTTGAACACTGAAGCTTTCTTT.

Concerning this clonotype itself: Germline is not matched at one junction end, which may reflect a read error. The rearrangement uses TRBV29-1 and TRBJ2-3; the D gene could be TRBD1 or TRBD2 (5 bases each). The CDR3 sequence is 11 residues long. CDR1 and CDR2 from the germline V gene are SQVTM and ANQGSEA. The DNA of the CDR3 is TGCAGCGTTGAGCCCCGGGACCCCTTGAATTTT. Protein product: CSVEPRDPLNF.

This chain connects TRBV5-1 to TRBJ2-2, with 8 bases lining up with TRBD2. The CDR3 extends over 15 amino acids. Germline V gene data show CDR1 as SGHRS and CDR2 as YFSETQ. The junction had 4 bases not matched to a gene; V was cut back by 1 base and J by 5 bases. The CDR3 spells CASSLPGGLTGELFF. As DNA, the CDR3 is TGCGCCAGCAGCTTGCCGGGAGGGCTGACCGGGGAGCTGTTTTTT.

Written as DNA, the CDR3 is TGTGCCAGCAGCGTAGAGGCTCAAATAGGGGGCTACACCTTC. Residues: CASSVEAQIGGYTF. The V call is TRBV9, the J call TRBJ1-2, with D unresolved. Germline CDR1 and CDR2: SGDLS and YYNGEE. The CDR3 length is 14 residues. The ends were cut back, 0 bases at V and 8 bases at J, with 14 bases in the middle.

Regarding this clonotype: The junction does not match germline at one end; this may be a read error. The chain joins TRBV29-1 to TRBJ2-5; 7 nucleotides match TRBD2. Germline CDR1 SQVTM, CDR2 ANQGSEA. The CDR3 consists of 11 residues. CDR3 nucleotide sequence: TGCAGCGTGCCGGGGGGTGGATTCGGGAACTTC. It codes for CSVPGGGFGNF.

The CDR3 region is CASSTTGTGPYEQYF. CDR3 sequence (DNA): TGTGCCAGCAGCACAACCGGGACAGGTCCCTACGAGCAGTACTTC. The chain is built from TRBV7-2 and TRBJ2-7; 8 bases fit TRBD1. V lost 5 bases, J lost 2 bases, and 8 bases stayed unmatched. Germline CDR1 is SGHTA and CDR2 is FQGNSA. This CDR3 contains 15 residues.

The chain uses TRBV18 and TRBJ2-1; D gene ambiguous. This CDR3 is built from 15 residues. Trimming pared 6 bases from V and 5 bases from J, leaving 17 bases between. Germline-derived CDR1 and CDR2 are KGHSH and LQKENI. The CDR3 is CASSLSVKRNNEQFF. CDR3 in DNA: TGTGCCAGCTCTCTCTCGGTGAAACGAAACAATGAGCAGTTCTTC.

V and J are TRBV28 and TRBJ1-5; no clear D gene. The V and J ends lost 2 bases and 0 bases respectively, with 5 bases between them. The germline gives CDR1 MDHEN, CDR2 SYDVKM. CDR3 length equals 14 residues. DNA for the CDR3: TGTGCCAGCAGTTTACATGATAGCAATCAGCCCCAGCATTTT. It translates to CASSLHDSNQPQHF.

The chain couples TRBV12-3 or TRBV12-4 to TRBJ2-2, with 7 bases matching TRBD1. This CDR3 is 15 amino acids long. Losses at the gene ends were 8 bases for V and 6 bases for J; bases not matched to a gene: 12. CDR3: CASFSRAGGPGELFF. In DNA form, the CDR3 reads TGTGCCAGCTTTTCCAGGGCAGGGGGTCCCGGGGAGCTGTTTTTT.

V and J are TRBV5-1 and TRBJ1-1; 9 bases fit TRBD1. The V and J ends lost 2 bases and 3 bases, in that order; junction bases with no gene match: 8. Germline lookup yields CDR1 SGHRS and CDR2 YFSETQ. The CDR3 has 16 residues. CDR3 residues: CASSFSPGQGDTEAFF. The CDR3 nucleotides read TGCGCCAGCAGCTTCTCTCCGGGACAGGGAGACACTGAAGCTTTCTTT.

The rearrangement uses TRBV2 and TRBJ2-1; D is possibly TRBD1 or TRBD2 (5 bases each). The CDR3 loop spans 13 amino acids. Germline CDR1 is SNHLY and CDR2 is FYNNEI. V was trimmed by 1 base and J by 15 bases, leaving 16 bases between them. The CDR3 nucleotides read TGTGCCAGCAGTGAAGGAGGGCTCATAAGGGGGTTCTTC. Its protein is CASSEGGLIRGFF. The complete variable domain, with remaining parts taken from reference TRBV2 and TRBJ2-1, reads EPEVTQTPSHQVTQMGQEVILRCVPISNHLYFYWYRQILGQKVEFLVSFYNNEISEKSEIFDDQFSVERPDGSNFTLKIRSTKLEDSAMYFCASSEGGLIRGFFGPGTRLTVL.

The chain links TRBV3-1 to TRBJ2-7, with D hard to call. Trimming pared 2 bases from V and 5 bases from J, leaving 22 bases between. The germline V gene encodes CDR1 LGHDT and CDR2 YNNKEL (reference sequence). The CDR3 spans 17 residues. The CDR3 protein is CASSQIIGPSSVHEQYF. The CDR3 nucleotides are TGTGCCAGCAGCCAAATTATCGGGCCCAGCTCGGTCCACGAGCAGTACTTC.

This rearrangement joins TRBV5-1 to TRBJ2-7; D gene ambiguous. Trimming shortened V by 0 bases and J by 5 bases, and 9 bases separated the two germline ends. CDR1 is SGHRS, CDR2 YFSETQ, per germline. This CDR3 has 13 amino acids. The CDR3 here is CASSLVGSNEQYF. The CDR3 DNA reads TGCGCCAGCAGCTTGGTCGGGTCTAACGAGCAGTACTTC.

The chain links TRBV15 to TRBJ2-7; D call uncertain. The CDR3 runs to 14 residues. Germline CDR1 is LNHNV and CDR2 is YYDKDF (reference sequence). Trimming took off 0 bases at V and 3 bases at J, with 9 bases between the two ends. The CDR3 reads CATSREGLVYEQYF. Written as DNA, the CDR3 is TGTGCCACCAGCAGAGAGGGTCTGGTCTACGAGCAGTACTTC.

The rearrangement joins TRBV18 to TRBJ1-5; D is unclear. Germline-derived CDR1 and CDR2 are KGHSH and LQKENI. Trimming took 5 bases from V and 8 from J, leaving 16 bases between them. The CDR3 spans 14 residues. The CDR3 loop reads CASSFDLAEEPQHF. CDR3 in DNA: TGTGCCAGCTCATTCGACTTAGCTGAGGAGCCCCAGCATTTT.